A single sample gave rise to the 24 T cell receptor beta chains below, sequenced in a study of blood T cell repertoires in COVID-19. TCRdb keeps only in-frame clones here, not all; method: immunoSEQ multiplex PCR. The sample carries around 310,000 clones, around 90% recorded once. Material: peripheral blood. The receptors shown here come from a woman in her 30s with COVID-19, enrolled during active disease.

V gene TRBV24-1 combines with J gene TRBJ2-2; a weak D match, TRBD1 (5 bases). The ends were cut back, 5 bases at V and 3 bases at J, with 9 bases in the middle. CDR3 length: 14 residues. Germline-derived CDR1 and CDR2 are KGHDR and SFDVKD. CDR3 residues: CATSVGHYTGELFF. The DNA for the CDR3 is TGTGCCACCAGTGTGGGGCATTACACCGGGGAGCTGTTTTTT.

This CDR3 reads CASSVQAGTSNEQFF. The CDR3 nucleotides are TGTGCCAGCAGTGTCCAAGCGGGAACCTCCAATGAGCAGTTCTTC. V is TRBV6-4 and J is TRBJ2-1, with 7 bases aligning to TRBD2. With V trimmed by 4 bases and J by 6 bases, 9 bases remained unmatched. Looked up from germline, CDR1 is MRHNA and CDR2 is SNTAGT. CDR3 length: 15 amino acids.

Regarding this clone: Mismatch with germline at one junction end may stem from a read error. In nucleotides, the CDR3 is TGTGCCAGCAGTTACTCGCGGGGGAACGCTGAAGCTTTCTTT. Its protein is CASSYSRGNAEAFF. V usage is TRBV6-5 and J usage is TRBJ1-1, with D perhaps TRBD1 (5 bases). Germline V gives CDR1 MNHEY, CDR2 SVGAGI. The length of the CDR3 is 14 residues.

The chain joins TRBV7-2 to TRBJ1-2; 7 bases line up with TRBD1. V was clipped by 5 bases and J by 2 bases; unmatched bases: 5. CDR1 and CDR2 (germline): SGHTA, FQGNSA. This CDR3 contains 14 residues. Here the CDR3 DNA reads TGTGCCAGCAGCCAGGGACAGTCCAACTATGGCTACACCTTC. As protein: CASSQGQSNYGYTF.

The V and J genes are TRBV9 and TRBJ2-3; D not resolved. V was trimmed by 0 bases and J by 0 bases, leaving 8 bases between them. The germline CDR1 and CDR2 sequences are SGDLS and YYNGEE. This CDR3 region has 15 residues. The DNA for the CDR3 is TGTGCCAGCAGCGTAGCGGGTACTAGCACAGATACGCAGTATTTT. Translating it yields CASSVAGTSTDTQYF.

This chain connects TRBV20-1 to TRBJ2-5; no firm D call. Germline V gene lookup returns CDR1 DFQATT and CDR2 SNEGSKA (reference sequence). CDR3 length equals 11 residues. Between the trimmed V and J ends, which lost 7 bases and 2 bases, there was a span of 8 bases. The CDR3 spells CSVERQETQYF. The DNA for the CDR3 is TGCAGTGTAGAACGACAAGAGACCCAGTACTTC.

The CDR3 nucleotides read TGTGCCAGCAGCAAAGTTGCGGGAGCTTTCTTT. Its translation: CASSKVAGAFF. This sequence joins TRBV21-1 and TRBJ1-1. TRBV21-1 is shown as a pseudogene. The CDR3 covers 11 residues.

This chain uses TRBV9 with TRBJ2-3; D may be TRBD2 (6 bases). The CDR3 is 15 amino acids. From germline, CDR1 is SGDLS and CDR2 YYNGEE. Trimming removed 7 bases at V and 0 bases at J, with 15 bases between. The CDR3 sequence: CASSPLGGSTDTQYF. CDR3 nucleotides: TGTGCCAGCTCCCCCTTGGGGGGAAGCACAGATACGCAGTATTTT. Together with reference TRBV9 and TRBJ2-3, the CDR3 gives the full variable domain: DSGVTQTPKHLITATGQRVTLRCSPRSGDLSVYWYQQSLDQGLQFLIQYYNGEERAKGNILERFSAQQFPDLHSELNLSSLELGDSALYFCASSPLGGSTDTQYFGPGTRLTVL.

The chain combines TRBV28 with TRBJ1-4; no definite D call. The V end was cut by 5 bases, the J end by 0 bases, with 16 bases between. There are 17 residues in the CDR3. The germline gives CDR1 MDHEN, CDR2 SYDVKM. The chain's CDR3 is CASSPLFSDATNEKLFF. CDR3 sequence (DNA): TGTGCCAGCAGTCCACTCTTCAGCGATGCAACTAATGAAAAACTGTTTTTT.

The chain's CDR3 is CASRLSGGPEDTQYF. CDR3 sequence (DNA): TGTGCCAGCAGATTATCAGGGGGGCCGGAAGATACGCAGTATTTT. J is TRBJ2-3 and V is TRBV9; TRBD1 is a possible D gene (7 bases). V lost 5 bases and J lost 5, with 18 bases in between. CDR1 SGDLS and CDR2 YYNGEE come from the germline V gene. The CDR3 has 15 residues.

The gene calls are TRBV7-9 and TRBJ2-1, with 7 bases that match TRBD1. CDR1 and CDR2 from the germline V gene are SEHNR and FQNEAQ (reference sequence). This CDR3 contains 15 residues. With 4 bases clipped from V and 7 bases from J, the junction kept 10 bases outside the gene matches. CDR3 amino acids: CASSSADRLANEQFF. The DNA for the CDR3 is TGTGCCAGCAGCTCCGCGGACAGGCTTGCTAATGAGCAGTTCTTC.

The chain employs TRBV2 and TRBJ2-2; D is perhaps TRBD2 (5 bases). The germline V and J ends were trimmed by 3 bases and 0 bases, with 8 bases remaining between them. CDR1 is SNHLY and CDR2 is FYNNEI in the germline V gene. The CDR3 loop spans 15 amino acids. Here the CDR3 reads CASSESGTNTGELFF. As DNA, the CDR3 is TGTGCCAGCAGTGAGTCGGGGACGAACACCGGGGAGCTGTTTTTT.

The J gene is TRBJ1-4, the V gene TRBV6-1; the D is unclear. Per the germline V gene, CDR1 is MNHNS and CDR2 is SASEGT. V was pared by 3 bases and J by 6 bases, with 14 bases between. The CDR3 sequence is 15 residues long. CDR3 DNA: TGTGCCAGCAGTGACGCCGGCGGCCTTGATGAAAAACTGTTTTTT. Residues: CASSDAGGLDEKLFF.

The chain is built from TRBV9 and TRBJ2-3; TRBD2 is a possible D gene (5 bases). CDR1 and CDR2 (germline): SGDLS, YYNGEE. V lost 0 bases to trimming and J lost 2 bases, with 10 bases between them. The CDR3 runs to 15 residues. The CDR3 region is CASSVASPNTDTQYF. CDR3 in DNA: TGTGCCAGCAGCGTAGCTAGCCCCAACACAGATACGCAGTATTTT.

The rearrangement links TRBV28 to TRBJ2-1; 7 bases line up with TRBD2. V lost 1 base, J lost 9 bases, and 9 bases stayed unmatched. The CDR3 sequence is 15 residues long. Germline assignment: CDR1 MDHEN and CDR2 SYDVKM. The DNA of the CDR3 is TGTGCCAGCAGTTTATCCCGCCCGGGGGGACTTGAGCAGTTCTTC. This sequence encodes CASSLSRPGGLEQFF. Looking up the rest from reference TRBV28 and TRBJ2-1 gives the full variable domain: DVKVTQSSRYLVKRTGEKVFLECVQDMDHENMFWYRQDPGLGLRLIYFSYDVKMKEKGDIPEGYSVSREKKERFSLILESASTNQTSMYLCASSLSRPGGLEQFFGPGTRLTVL.

This chain joins TRBV14 and TRBJ2-2, with TRBD2 identical over 11 bases. The CDR3 is made up of 17 amino acids. Germline CDR1 SGHDN, CDR2 FVKESK. Germline trimming cut 1 base from V and 3 bases from J; bases unmatched to any gene: 4. For the CDR3, the DNA is TGTGCCAGCAGCCAAGGGATACTAGCGGGAGACACCGGGGAGCTGTTTTTT. This codes for CASSQGILAGDTGELFF.

As concerns this clone: Other DNA sequences in this specimen translate into the identical CDR3. The gene calls are TRBV7-2 and TRBJ2-7, with TRBD2 matching 10 bases. The junction had 2 bases not matched to a gene; V was cut back by 3 bases and J by 0 bases. The CDR3 length is 15 residues. Germline-derived CDR1 and CDR2 are SGHTA and FQGNSA. CDR3 loop: CASSLASGSSYEQYF. The CDR3 nucleotides read TGTGCCAGCAGCTTGGCTAGCGGGAGCTCCTACGAGCAGTACTTC.

CDR3 nucleotides: TGTGCCAGCAGCTTTCTGAGGGCAGATACGCAGTATTTT. This encodes CASSFLRADTQYF. V gene TRBV11-2 combines with J gene TRBJ2-3; D perhaps matches TRBD2 (5 bases). The CDR3 contains 13 residues. Germline V gives CDR1 SGHAT, CDR2 FQNNGV. V gave up 3 bases and J gave up 4 bases, with 8 bases separating them. Full variable domain (rest looked up from reference TRBV11-2 and TRBJ2-3): EAGVAQSPRYKIIEKRQSVAFWCNPISGHATLYWYQQILGQGPKLLIQFQNNGVVDDSQLPKDRFSAERLKGVDSTLKIQPAKLEDSAVYLCASSFLRADTQYFGPGTRLTVL.

CDR3 protein: CASSIDGREGQPQHF. DNA for the CDR3: TGTGCCAGTAGTATAGACGGGAGGGAGGGGCAGCCCCAGCATTTT. The chain uses TRBV19 and TRBJ1-5, with D perhaps matching TRBD1 (5 bases). Germline CDR1 and CDR2: LNHDA and SQIVND (reference sequence). Trimming stripped 0 bases from V and 7 bases from J, with 13 bases between. The CDR3 is 15 residues long.

The chain recombines TRBV30 with TRBJ2-2; 9 bases are shared with TRBD2. The germline CDR1 and CDR2 sequences are GTSNPN and SVGIG (reference sequence). This CDR3 contains 14 residues. Losses at the gene ends were 7 bases for V and 7 bases for J; bases not matched to a gene: 10. CDR3 residues: CASPVEREVGELFF. CDR3 nucleotides: TGTGCCTCGCCGGTGGAGCGGGAGGTCGGGGAGCTGTTTTTT. The complete variable domain, with remaining parts taken from reference TRBV30 and TRBJ2-2, reads SQTIHQWPATLVQPVGSPLSLECTVEGTSNPNLYWYRQAAGRGLQLLFYSVGIGQISSEVPQNLSASRPQDRQFILSSKKLLLSDSGFYLCASPVEREVGELFFGEGSRLTVL.

This rearrangement joins TRBV19 to TRBJ1-2; 8 bases are a match to TRBD1. CDR3 length: 15 amino acids. Germline-derived CDR1 and CDR2 are LNHDA and SQIVND (reference sequence). Trimming took 3 bases from V and 4 from J; bases not matched to a gene: 7. CDR3 sequence reads: CASSITRGRTYGYTF. The CDR3 DNA reads as TGTGCCAGTAGTATTACCAGGGGGCGAACCTATGGCTACACCTTC.

This sequence joins TRBV3-1 (or the pseudogene TRBV3-2) and TRBJ2-5, with D uncertain. This CDR3 region has 13 residues. V was pared by 2 bases and J by 4 bases, with 8 bases between. CDR1 is LGHDT and CDR2 is YNNKEL in the germline V gene (reference sequence). CDR3 sequence reads: CASSQQRRETQYF. The CDR3 DNA reads TGTGCCAGCAGCCAACAGCGACGAGAGACCCAGTACTTC.

The chain uses TRBV19 and TRBJ2-7; 10 bases map to TRBD2. This CDR3 region has 16 residues. After removal of 3 bases from V and 2 bases from J, the junction contained 7 bases not matched to a gene. CDR1 and CDR2 (germline): LNHDA, SQIVND (reference sequence). The CDR3 spells CASSISASGRAYEQYF. The DNA of the CDR3 is TGTGCCAGTAGTATTTCGGCTAGCGGGAGAGCCTACGAGCAGTACTTC.

The CDR3 DNA follows: TGTGCCAGCAGACCGACAGGGACTAGCGGTACCGGGGAGCTGTTTTTT. Translating gives CASRPTGTSGTGELFF. This chain links TRBV7-9 with TRBJ2-2, with TRBD2 matching 11 bases. V lost 6 bases, J lost 5 bases, and 8 bases stayed unmatched. The CDR3 is 16 amino acids. Per the germline V gene, CDR1 is SEHNR and CDR2 is FQNEAQ (reference sequence).